The T cell receptor (beta chain) under discussion was sequenced for a study of identical twins. Study-wide results and limits: In cord blood, abundant beta clonotypes had fewer insertions; memory showed no trend.

About this clonotype: Its antigen is as yet unknown.

This CDR3 contains 15 residues. The V end lost 3 bases, the J end lost 10 bases, and 18 bases lay between the germline ends. From germline, CDR1 is LNHNV and CDR2 YYDKDF (reference sequence). MiXCR, run by TCRdb on the 5' RACE reads, gives a single entry per CDR3 protein. The repertoire includes approximately 630,000 distinct CDR3 sequences, around 7.5% of them detected once, and roughly 1.5% sits in the top ten. The data also belong to a second study, concerning yellow fever vaccine responses in identical twins.

The receptor's source is a woman younger than 30 in good health. This chain connects TRBV15 to TRBJ2-2; D gene unclear. The sequenced sample consisted of PBMCs. CDR3 protein: CATSSGQRFVEELFF. In DNA form, the CDR3 reads TGTGCCACCAGCAGTGGGCAACGGTTCGTTGAGGAGCTGTTTTTT.